A single sample is the source of the 20 T cell receptor beta chains below, sequenced in a study of T cells after posttransplantation cyclophosphamide. Control samples came 1 year after myeloablative marrow transplants with methotrexate plus calcineurin inhibitor. The table came from immunoSEQ multiplex PCR; TCRdb's copy has only in-frame clones and leaves some out. This table has about 17,000 clones, approximately 80% appearing once. Source: PBMCs, taken 440 to 450 days after allogeneic stem cell transplant with calcineurin inhibitor and methotrexate. Receptors were obtained from a young adult male patient who received an allogeneic stem cell transplant from an unrelated donor, was CMV-positive, and had acute and chronic GVHD. Part of the T cell pool may stem from the graft donor.

This chain uses TRBV4-2 with TRBJ1-2; TRBD1 matches 9 bases. The germline CDR1 and CDR2 sequences are LGHNA and YNFKEQ. The CDR3 sequence is 14 residues long. V lost 1 base, J lost 3 bases, and 0 bases stayed unmatched. The CDR3 sequence: CASSQGTGDYGYTF. The CDR3 region has the DNA TGTGCCAGCAGCCAAGGGACAGGGGACTATGGCTACACCTTC.

The chain links TRBV7-2 to TRBJ2-1; possibly TRBD2 for D (5 bases). The CDR3 loop spans 12 amino acids. The germline V and J ends were trimmed by 5 bases and 14 bases, with 16 bases remaining between them. CDR1 and CDR2 from the germline V gene are SGHTA and FQGNSA. CDR3 residues: CASSHPGVEEFF. In nucleotides, the CDR3 is TGTGCCAGCAGCCATCCCGGGGTGGAGGAGTTCTTC.

The chain recombines TRBV4-2 with TRBJ2-7, with D perhaps matching TRBD1 (6 bases). This CDR3 spans 14 amino acids. V gave up 2 bases and J gave up 5 bases, with 13 bases separating them. Germline V gene lookup returns CDR1 LGHNA and CDR2 YNFKEQ. The DNA for the CDR3 is TGTGCCAGCAGCCAACCCGGGACACGGAACGAGCAGTACTTC. Translating it yields CASSQPGTRNEQYF.

The chain is built from TRBV13 and TRBJ2-1; 9 bases line up with TRBD2. There are 16 residues in the CDR3. Germline loops: CDR1 PRHDT, CDR2 FYEKMQ (reference sequence). The J segment lost 5 bases and the V segment lost 0 bases, leaving 5 bases of the junction unmatched. The CDR3 reads CASSLGTSGFHNEQFF. The CDR3 nucleotides read TGTGCCAGCAGCTTAGGGACTAGCGGATTCCACAATGAGCAGTTCTTC.

This clone was observed a few times. The chain recombines TRBV9 with TRBJ1-2; D might be TRBD1 (5 bases). Deletions cut 4 bases from V and 5 bases from J, with 6 bases between. CDR1 is SGDLS and CDR2 is YYNGEE in the germline V gene. CDR3 length: 11 residues. Here the CDR3 reads CASSPGYGYTF. The CDR3 DNA reads as TGTGCCAGCAGCCCAGGGTATGGCTACACCTTC.

The chain couples TRBV4-2 to TRBJ2-7; D may be TRBD1 (5 bases). Deletions cut 1 base from V and 4 bases from J, with 14 bases between. The germline gives CDR1 LGHNA, CDR2 YNFKEQ. The CDR3 totals 15 residues. The CDR3 loop reads CASSQGATASYEQYF. CDR3 nucleotide sequence: TGTGCCAGCAGCCAAGGGGCGACAGCGTCGTACGAGCAGTACTTC.

CDR3 region: CASSLKTGQTQYF. The CDR3 DNA reads as TGCGCCAGCAGCCTGAAGACGGGACAGACGCAGTATTTT. This chain joins TRBV5-1 and TRBJ2-3, with 7 positions matching TRBD1. The ends lost 4 bases at V and 9 bases at J; junction bases unmatched: 8. The CDR3 totals 13 residues. The germline gives CDR1 SGHRS, CDR2 YFSETQ.

The chain recombines TRBV19 with TRBJ1-2; 7 nucleotides line up with TRBD1. V lost 4 bases, J lost 4 bases, and 33 bases stayed unmatched. The length of the CDR3 is 23 residues. Germline V gene data show CDR1 as LNHDA and CDR2 as SQIVND (reference sequence). The CDR3 is CASSTLSGLGVETGASGLYGYTF. The CDR3 DNA sequence: TGTGCCAGTAGTACTCTCAGCGGACTGGGAGTCGAAACAGGGGCTTCAGGACTCTATGGCTACACCTTC.

J is TRBJ1-2 and V is TRBV6-4; D is perhaps TRBD1 (5 bases). CDR1 is MRHNA and CDR2 is SNTAGT in the germline V gene. V was cut by 2 bases and J by 8 bases, with 9 bases left in between. The CDR3 extends over 12 amino acids. The CDR3 loop reads CASSDGGAGYTF. Here the CDR3 DNA reads TGTGCCAGCAGTGACGGAGGGGCCGGCTACACCTTC.

The table lists this clone with a few counts. V gene TRBV6-5 combines with J gene TRBJ2-3; 10 bases agree with TRBD1. The CDR3 is 15 residues long. Germline V gene sequence: CDR1 MNHEY, CDR2 SVGAGI. V lost 5 bases, J lost 6 bases, and 8 bases stayed unmatched. Written as DNA, the CDR3 is TGTGCCAGCAGTCCCCAGACAGGGGGCTGGGATACGCAGTATTTT. Translating it yields CASSPQTGGWDTQYF.

This clone was seen a single time. CDR3 DNA: TGCAGCGTCATCCTCCCTAGAATACGATACAATGAGCAGTTCTTC. As protein: CSVILPRIRYNEQFF. This chain links TRBV29-1 with TRBJ2-1; D unclear. Trimming removed 6 bases at V and 4 bases at J, with 19 bases between. This CDR3 comprises 15 residues. Per germline, CDR1 SQVTM and CDR2 ANQGSEA.

The chain joins TRBV4-2 to TRBJ1-1; the D is unclear. Germline V CDR1 and CDR2: LGHNA, YNFKEQ. There are 15 residues in the CDR3. V gave up 0 bases and J gave up 4 bases, with 12 bases separating them. The CDR3 region is CASSQDWQALTEAFF. Written as DNA, the CDR3 is TGTGCCAGCAGCCAAGATTGGCAGGCGCTCACTGAAGCTTTCTTT.

The rearrangement uses TRBV6-6 and TRBJ1-6; D may be TRBD1 (6 bases). CDR1 MNHNY and CDR2 SVGAGI come from the germline V gene (reference sequence). CDR3 length: 12 amino acids. V was pared by 6 bases and J by 14 bases, with 14 bases between. The DNA for the CDR3 is TGTGCCAGCAGCCTTTCCGAGGGGGCCCTCCACTTT. Protein sequence: CASSLSEGALHF.

This clone counts as medium-sized. The chain recombines TRBV10-3 with TRBJ2-7; 9 bases fit TRBD2. Germline V gene lookup returns CDR1 ENHRY and CDR2 SYGVKD. Trimming took 4 bases from V and 3 from J; bases not matched to a gene: 4. This CDR3 has 14 residues. Here the CDR3 reads CAISGGGVDYEQYF. The CDR3 DNA reads TGTGCCATCAGTGGCGGGGGGGTGGACTACGAGCAGTACTTC.

The chain carries TRBV19 and TRBJ2-3, with D tentatively TRBD1 (5 bases). The CDR3 runs 13 residues. V was pared by 3 bases and J by 3 bases, with 7 bases between. CDR1 LNHDA and CDR2 SQIVND come from the germline V gene (reference sequence). The CDR3 DNA sequence: TGTGCCAGTAGTATTCAGGGAACAGATACGCAGTATTTT. Encoded protein: CASSIQGTDTQYF.

The V call is TRBV11-2, the J call TRBJ2-5, with TRBD2 matching over 11 bases. From germline, CDR1 is SGHAT and CDR2 FQNNGV. This CDR3 is 16 amino acids long. The V segment lost 5 bases and the J segment 3 bases; nucleotides outside the gene matches: 8. The chain's CDR3 is CASSASGRIGEETQYF. CDR3 DNA: TGTGCCAGCAGCGCTAGCGGGAGGATAGGGGAAGAGACCCAGTACTTC.

The chain uses TRBV30 and TRBJ2-6, with a weak D call TRBD1 (6 bases). The germline gives CDR1 GTSNPN, CDR2 SVGIG (reference sequence). CDR3 length equals 16 residues. V was pared by 0 bases and J by 4 bases, with 13 bases between. The CDR3 sequence is CAWSVLGTTGANVLTF. The CDR3 nucleotides read TGTGCCTGGAGTGTACTGGGGACAACCGGGGCCAACGTCCTGACTTTC. The entire variable domain, with the rest obtained from reference TRBV30 and TRBJ2-6, is as follows: SQTIHQWPATLVQPVGSPLSLECTVEGTSNPNLYWYRQAAGRGLQLLFYSVGIGQISSEVPQNLSASRPQDRQFILSSKKLLLSDSGFYLCAWSVLGTTGANVLTFGAGSRLTVL.

This rearrangement joins TRBV5-5 to TRBJ1-6; the match to TRBD1 covers 9 bases. The CDR3 has 17 residues. The germline V gene encodes CDR1 SGHKS and CDR2 YYEKEE (reference sequence). Trimming at V came to 0 bases and at J to 7 bases, leaving 8 bases not matched to a gene. The CDR3 sequence is CASSLGLRDRDNSPLHF. As DNA, the CDR3 is TGTGCCAGCAGCTTGGGGCTCCGGGACAGGGACAATTCACCCCTCCACTTT.

This chain links TRBV4-1 with TRBJ2-3; D is possibly TRBD1 (6 bases). This CDR3 is built from 14 residues. V lost 4 bases and J lost 4, with 12 bases in between. Germline V gene lookup returns CDR1 MGHRA and CDR2 YSYEKL. The CDR3 region is CASSPGQFSDTQYF. The CDR3 DNA is TGCGCCAGCAGCCCCGGACAGTTCTCAGATACGCAGTATTTT.

The V gene is TRBV5-4, the J gene TRBJ2-6, with 9 bases lining up with TRBD1. Trimming removed 2 bases from V and 1 base from J; junction bases left unmatched: 4. Germline lookup yields CDR1 SGHNT and CDR2 YYREEE (reference sequence). The CDR3 contains 17 residues. The CDR3 DNA is TGTGCCAGCAGCTTCAGACAGGGGGAGTCTGGGGCCAACGTCCTGACTTTC. Translating it yields CASSFRQGESGANVLTF.